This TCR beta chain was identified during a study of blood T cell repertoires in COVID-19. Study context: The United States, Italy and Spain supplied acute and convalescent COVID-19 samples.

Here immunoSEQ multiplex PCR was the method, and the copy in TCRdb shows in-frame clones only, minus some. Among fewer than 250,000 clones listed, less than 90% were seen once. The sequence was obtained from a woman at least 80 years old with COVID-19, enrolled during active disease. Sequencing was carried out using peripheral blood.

The CDR3 DNA is TGTGCCAGCAGTTTATTCCTAGCGGGGGGCACAGATACGCAGTATTTT. Translated, it gives CASSLFLAGGTDTQYF. The genes are TRBV27 and TRBJ2-3, with TRBD2 matching 10 bases. The V gene's germline CDR1 is MNHEY and CDR2 SMNVEV (reference sequence). The CDR3 loop spans 16 amino acids. The ends lost 1 base at V and 1 base at J; junction bases unmatched: 2.